The 20 T cell receptor beta chains listed next were all sequenced from one sample in a study of breast tumors, draining lymph nodes, adjacent tissues. TCRdb independently ran MiXCR on the multiplex PCR reads; one entry per CDR3 protein. The sample has some 120,000 distinct CDR3 sequences; just under 20% are singletons. The lymph nodes were axillary draining lymph nodes from breast cancer patients. Sequencing was done on a sample of axillary lymph node tissue. Receptors originate from a female donor with breast cancer. Some clones in this sample may be carry-over from other donors' samples.

CDR3 loop: CASSPRASSGSADTQYF. CDR3 in DNA: TGTGCCAGCAGCCCTCGTGCGTCTAGCGGGAGTGCAGATACGCAGTATTTT. The chain recombines TRBV3-1 with TRBJ2-3, with 10 bases matching TRBD2. V shed 4 bases and J 4 bases; nucleotides not matched to a gene: 11. This CDR3 comprises 17 residues. Per germline, CDR1 LGHDT and CDR2 YNNKEL (reference sequence).

This clonotype has at least ten counts. The V call is TRBV5-1, the J call TRBJ1-4; D might be TRBD1 (6 bases). The CDR3 has 13 amino acids. Germline loops: CDR1 SGHRS, CDR2 YFSETQ. V gave up 9 bases and J gave up 0 bases, with 9 bases separating them. The CDR3 here is CATRTATNEKLFF. CDR3 DNA: TGCGCCACCCGGACAGCAACTAATGAAAAACTGTTTTTT.

This chain connects TRBV20-1 to TRBJ1-2, with 8 bases lining up with TRBD1. This CDR3 is built from 13 residues. The germline V gene has CDR1 DFQATT and CDR2 SNEGSKA (reference sequence). Losses at the gene ends were 6 bases for V and 7 bases for J; bases not matched to a gene: 10. The CDR3 loop reads CSAPDRVLSGYTF. The DNA for the CDR3 is TGCAGTGCCCCGGACAGGGTCTTAAGTGGCTACACCTTC.

This clonotype was seen repeatedly, ten times or more. This chain uses TRBV19 with TRBJ2-3, with a weak D call TRBD2 (5 bases). The CDR3 consists of 14 residues. V lost 7 bases and J 0 bases, leaving 11 bases between the germline ends. CDR1 is LNHDA and CDR2 is SQIVND in the germline V gene (reference sequence). The DNA of the CDR3 is TGTGCCAGTAAGGAGACTATCAGCACAGATACGCAGTATTTT. Protein product: CASKETISTDTQYF.

This clonotype has at least ten counts. The chain is built from TRBV10-2 and TRBJ2-3; TRBD2 agrees at 9 bases. V lost 6 bases and J lost 3; bases outside the gene matches: 1. The germline V gene encodes CDR1 WSHSY and CDR2 SAAADI. The CDR3 is 13 amino acids. CDR3 DNA: TGCGCCAGCAGGACTAGCGGAACAGATACGCAGTATTTT. Its translation: CASRTSGTDTQYF.

This chain uses TRBV19 with TRBJ2-6, with 7 bases identical to TRBD2. CDR3 length: 19 residues. V dropped 3 bases and J dropped 4; count of bases not matched to a gene: 15. Germline CDR1 reads LNHDA; CDR2 reads SQIVND (reference sequence). CDR3 sequence: CASSISGTPGGGGANVLTF. DNA of the CDR3: TGTGCCAGTAGTATCAGCGGGACCCCGGGGGGTGGGGGGGCCAACGTCCTGACTTTC.

At least ten counts were recorded for this clonotype. DNA of the CDR3: TGTGCCAGCAGCCAATATAGCGGGAGAGCAGATACGCAGTATTTT. It specifies CASSQYSGRADTQYF. The V and J genes are TRBV3-1 and TRBJ2-3, with TRBD2 matching over 9 bases. Germline trimming cut 2 bases from V and 4 bases from J; bases unmatched to any gene: 4. Germline CDR1 and CDR2: LGHDT and YNNKEL (reference sequence). This CDR3 comprises 15 residues.

At least ten counts were recorded for this clonotype. The chain uses TRBV2 and TRBJ2-3, with D perhaps given as TRBD1 or TRBD2 (6 bases each). The CDR3 length is 14 residues. In germline, CDR1 is SNHLY, CDR2 FYNNEI. V was pared by 6 bases and J by 6 bases, with 16 bases between. The CDR3 DNA reads TGTGCCAGCAGGGTAGCGGTGCAGGGGGATACGCAGTATTTT. Protein product: CASRVAVQGDTQYF. Full variable domain (missing parts from reference TRBV2 and TRBJ2-3): EPEVTQTPSHQVTQMGQEVILRCVPISNHLYFYWYRQILGQKVEFLVSFYNNEISEKSEIFDDQFSVERPDGSNFTLKIRSTKLEDSAMYFCASRVAVQGDTQYFGPGTRLTVL.

This clonotype has a count of ten or more. The chain recombines TRBV2 with TRBJ2-3; 11 bases are a match to TRBD2. Per germline, CDR1 SNHLY and CDR2 FYNNEI. This CDR3 region has 15 residues. The J segment lost 10 bases and the V segment lost 5 bases, leaving 11 bases of the junction unmatched. CDR3 in DNA: TGTGCCAGCAGTAGGACTAGCGGGCGTTCCCCTCCGCAGTATTTT. It translates to CASSRTSGRSPPQYF.

This clonotype was detected ten times or more. The rearrangement joins TRBV3-1 to TRBJ1-2; TRBD1 is a possible D gene (6 bases). Deletions cut 4 bases from V and 4 bases from J, with 13 bases between. The CDR3 contains 14 residues. Germline-derived CDR1 and CDR2 are LGHDT and YNNKEL (reference sequence). The DNA for the CDR3 is TGTGCCAGCAGCCCTCAGGGGATGTCCTATGGCTACACCTTC. It translates to CASSPQGMSYGYTF.

A word on this clonotype: A much larger clone is a single base away; this may be a read error. The gene calls are TRBV11-2 and TRBJ2-3, with 9 nucleotides matching TRBD1. The CDR3 covers 14 residues. V lost 4 bases, J lost 6 bases, and 5 bases stayed unmatched. Germline CDR1 is SGHAT and CDR2 is FQNNGV. The CDR3 region has the DNA TGTGCCAGCAGCTCAGGGGACAGGGTCGATACGCAGTATTTT. It is translated as CASSSGDRVDTQYF.

The table lists this clonotype with many counts. The V gene is TRBV20-1, the J gene TRBJ1-6; no definite D call. CDR1 and CDR2 (germline): DFQATT, SNEGSKA (reference sequence). Trimming removed 1 base at V and 7 bases at J, with 14 bases between. The CDR3 is 15 amino acids. This CDR3 is CSARVGLSINSPLHF. The CDR3 DNA follows: TGCAGTGCTAGAGTTGGACTCTCTATAAATTCACCCCTCCACTTT.

This clonotype was counted at least ten times. The chain uses TRBV19 and TRBJ1-6; D unresolved. V was cut by 6 bases and J by 0 bases, with 15 bases left in between. Per germline, CDR1 LNHDA and CDR2 SQIVND (reference sequence). The CDR3 is 17 residues long. CDR3 sequence reads: CASRLGRSSSYNSPLHF. The DNA of the CDR3 is TGTGCCAGTAGGCTTGGCCGGTCGAGCTCCTATAATTCACCCCTCCACTTT.

The V call is TRBV4-1, the J call TRBJ2-4; D unclear. Germline CDR1 and CDR2: MGHRA and YSYEKL. The ends were cut back, 3 bases at V and 2 bases at J, with 11 bases in the middle. The CDR3 extends over 15 amino acids. The CDR3 sequence: CASSHIGTTKNIQYF. CDR3 coding DNA: TGCGCCAGCAGCCATATCGGAACAACCAAAAACATTCAGTACTTC.

This clonotype was counted ten times or more. The rearrangement links TRBV9 to TRBJ2-1; the match to TRBD2 covers 7 bases. CDR3 size: 12 residues. The J segment lost 7 bases and the V segment lost 3 bases, leaving 1 base of the junction unmatched. Germline CDR1 and CDR2: SGDLS and YYNGEE. In nucleotides, the CDR3 is TGTGCCAGCAGCGGGGGGGGGAATGAGCAGTTCTTC. Protein: CASSGGGNEQFF.

The chain carries TRBV6-5 and TRBJ1-1, with D uncertain. Trimming left V 5 bases short and J 9 bases short, with 13 bases between. The CDR3 consists of 12 residues. Germline loops: CDR1 MNHEY, CDR2 SVGAGI. CDR3 nucleotides: TGTGCCAGCAGTGATGATGGAAATAAAGCTTTCTTT. This codes for CASSDDGNKAFF.

As to this clonotype: This sequence may be a read error, since a much larger clone differs from it by one base. CDR3 sequence (DNA): TGTGCCAGCAGGAAGACTAGCAGGGGACAAGAGACCCAGTACTTC. Its protein is CASRKTSRGQETQYF. The chain recombines TRBV2 with TRBJ2-5; weak D call: TRBD2 (7 bases). V lost 6 bases and J lost 2, with 16 bases in between. The CDR3 is 15 amino acids. Germline assignment: CDR1 SNHLY and CDR2 FYNNEI.

This clonotype was recorded a few times. A much larger clone lies one base from this, so it may be a read error. The rearrangement links TRBV7-6 to TRBJ2-5; the D is unclear. Germline values: CDR1 SGHVS, CDR2 FNYEAQ. This CDR3 is 13 amino acids long. Deletions cut 2 bases from V and 4 bases from J, with 8 bases between. The CDR3 loop reads CASSLITGETQYF. The CDR3, as DNA: TGTGCCAGCAGCTTAATCACCGGAGAGACCCAGTACTTC.

The chain has TRBV28 and TRBJ2-7; 10 nucleotides line up with TRBD2. Trimming took 5 bases from V and 6 from J; bases not matched to a gene: 4. The CDR3 length is 13 residues. Looked up from germline, CDR1 is MDHEN and CDR2 is SYDVKM. This CDR3 reads CASSIAGGGEQYF. The CDR3, as DNA: TGTGCCAGCAGTATAGCGGGAGGTGGCGAGCAGTACTTC.

This clonotype was counted ten times or more. This chain uses TRBV30 with TRBJ2-3; 8 bases agree with TRBD2. This CDR3 spans 15 amino acids. Germline lookup yields CDR1 GTSNPN and CDR2 SVGIG (reference sequence). V was clipped by 0 bases and J by 7 bases; unmatched bases: 9. CDR3 residues: CAWSVSSGSPYTQYF. The DNA of the CDR3 is TGTGCCTGGAGTGTATCGAGCGGGAGTCCGTATACGCAGTATTTT.